The 8 T cell receptor beta chains below all came from one sample that was sequenced in a study of OX40 agonist ivuxolimab in advanced cancers. Some clones are missing from TCRdb's copy, which holds only in-frame ones; the method was immunoSEQ multiplex PCR. The table shows over 55,000 clones, with around 94% occurring only once. This material consisted of CD4+ or CD8+ T cells sorted from blood, taken in a trial of the OX40 agonist ivuxolimab. These TCRs come from an adult with an advanced solid tumor such as melanoma, head and neck, liver or kidney cancer.

The chain uses TRBV29-1 and TRBJ2-1, with a possible D match to TRBD2 (5 bases). Per germline, CDR1 SQVTM and CDR2 ANQGSEA. V was clipped by 3 bases and J by 0 bases, with 15 bases between them. The CDR3 sequence is 16 residues long. CDR3 DNA: TGCAGCGTTGATGGTGTTAGCGCCAACTCCTACAATGAGCAGTTCTTC. Amino acid sequence: CSVDGVSANSYNEQFF.

The chain links TRBV5-1 to TRBJ1-1; D unclear. CDR3 length equals 17 residues. With 2 bases removed from V and 3 bases from J, the gap between germline ends came to 20 bases. Germline values: CDR1 SGHRS, CDR2 YFSETQ. The DNA of the CDR3 is TGCGCCAGCAGCTTTTCTGAAGTAGAGTTCCTTTACACTGAAGCTTTCTTT. Amino acid sequence: CASSFSEVEFLYTEAFF. The full variable domain, rest sourced from reference TRBV5-1 and TRBJ1-1, is KAGVTQTPRYLIKTRGQQVTLSCSPISGHRSVSWYQQTPGQGLQFLFEYFSETQRNKGNFPGRFSGRQFSNSRSEMNVSTLELGDSALYLCASSFSEVEFLYTEAFFGQGTRLTVV.

The V gene is TRBV15, the J gene TRBJ2-7; 8 bases align to TRBD2. With V trimmed by 0 bases and J by 4 bases, 14 bases remained unmatched. Looked up from germline, CDR1 is LNHNV and CDR2 is YYDKDF (reference sequence). The CDR3 runs to 18 residues. The CDR3, as DNA: TGTGCCACCAGCAGAGATGAGGGGCGGGGGGCCTTTCGGTACGAGCAGTACTTC. The encoded protein is CATSRDEGRGAFRYEQYF.

This sequence joins TRBV19 and TRBJ1-1; unclear D gene. Trimming removed 7 bases at V and 1 base at J, with 16 bases between. The length of the CDR3 is 15 residues. The germline V gene encodes CDR1 LNHDA and CDR2 SQIVND (reference sequence). CDR3 DNA: TGTGCCAGTACCGCCCGGGCAGGCCCGAACACTGAAGCTTTCTTT. The encoded protein is CASTARAGPNTEAFF.

This rearrangement joins TRBV5-6 to TRBJ1-3; 9 positions match TRBD1. Germline V CDR1 and CDR2: SGHDT, YYEEEE. With 4 bases clipped from V and 0 bases from J, the junction kept 11 bases outside the gene matches. CDR3 length: 18 amino acids. This CDR3 reads CASSNPRTGAYSGNTIYF. The CDR3 nucleotides are TGTGCCAGCAGCAACCCAAGGACAGGGGCCTACTCTGGAAACACCATATATTTT.

This clone has a single count. The V and J genes are TRBV7-3 and TRBJ2-2; TRBD2 is a possible D gene (5 bases). CDR1 and CDR2 from the germline V gene are SGHTA and FQGTGA. Trimming removed 3 bases at V and 4 bases at J, with 12 bases between. The CDR3 extends over 15 amino acids. CDR3 nucleotide sequence: TGTGCCAGCAGCTTTCAACTAGTAGGCACCGGGGAGCTGTTTTTT. Translating it yields CASSFQLVGTGELFF.

This chain connects TRBV9 to TRBJ2-5; TRBD1 might be the D (6 bases). The CDR3 totals 15 residues. Germline V gene lookup returns CDR1 SGDLS and CDR2 YYNGEE. The V end was cut by 0 bases, the J end by 4 bases, with 13 bases between. CDR3 amino acids: CASSVAAGARETQYF. DNA of the CDR3: TGTGCCAGCAGCGTAGCGGCAGGGGCGCGAGAGACCCAGTACTTC.

The V call is TRBV10-3, the J call TRBJ2-2; 7 bases agree with TRBD2. V lost 10 bases, J lost 4 bases, and 9 bases stayed unmatched. Looked up from germline, CDR1 is ENHRY and CDR2 is SYGVKD. This CDR3 region has 14 residues. For the CDR3, the DNA is TGTGCCACCTCGGGCGGGAGAGGCACCGGGGAGCTGTTTTTT. Protein product: CATSGGRGTGELFF.